A selection of T cell receptor beta chains follows, all from one sample in a study of T cell responses to AZD1222 COVID-19 vaccine. Generated by immunoSEQ multiplex PCR, the TCRdb table keeps only in-frame clones and is missing some. The table includes some 130,000 clones, about 88% detected once. Here the sequenced sample was peripheral blood, taken on day 0 of AZD1222 vaccination. The receptors were gathered from an adult in good health. The CDR3 runs from the conserved cysteine through the conserved F or W. D genes are given only for firm matches. Part of the rows lack a size; the others show once, few, many or a class for expanded clones.

clone_size,cdr3_length,j_call,d_call,v_call,cdr3_nt,cdr3_aa
-,15,TRBJ1-3,-,TRBV6-5,TGTGCCAGCAGTTACGAGGGGATCTCTGGAAACACCATATATTTT,CASSYEGISGNTIYF
-,13,TRBJ2-4,TRBD1,TRBV28,TGTGCCAGCAGTATACAGGGGGAAAACATTCAGTACTTC,CASSIQGENIQYF
-,12,TRBJ1-5,-,TRBV10-3,TGTGCCATCAGTGAGCCAGATCAGCCCCAGCATTTT,CAISEPDQPQHF
-,17,TRBJ1-2,-,TRBV5-1,TGCGCCAGCAGCTTGGGGGGAGGGCAGACAACTAACTATGGCTACACCTTC,CASSLGGGQTTNYGYTF
once,14,TRBJ2-5,-,TRBV7-9,TGTGCCAGCAGCTTGGCGGCCTACCAAGAGACCCAGTACTTC,CASSLAAYQETQYF
-,15,TRBJ2-3,TRBD2,TRBV5-1,TGCGCCAGCAGCTTGAGCCAGCGGGAGACGGATACGCAGTATTTT,CASSLSQRETDTQYF
-,17,TRBJ1-5,TRBD1,TRBV19,TGTGCCAGTAGTGCACAGGGGGCCGGGGTAAGCAATCAGCCCCAGCATTTT,CASSAQGAGVSNQPQHF
-,18,TRBJ2-3,TRBD2,TRBV5-1,TGCGCCAGCAGTTTTGCGCCTCCGGGACTAGCGGGAGATAGTACGCAGTATTTT,CASSFAPPGLAGDSTQYF
-,15,TRBJ2-7,-,TRBV27,TGTGCCAGCAGTTTGAAAGGGAGGATAGCCTACGAGCAGTACTTC,CASSLKGRIAYEQYF
-,15,TRBJ2-1,TRBD1,TRBV10-1,TGCGCCAGCAGCACCGACAGGGGGCGCTTCGGAGAGCAGTTCTTC,CASSTDRGRFGEQFF
-,12,TRBJ2-3,-,TRBV6-5,TGTGCCAGCAGTCGCAACATGGATACGCAGTATTTT,CASSRNMDTQYF
-,16,TRBJ1-6,-,TRBV5-1,TGCGCCAGCAGCTCTGAGCCGGACGCATATAATTCACCCCTCCACTTT,CASSSEPDAYNSPLHF
-,12,TRBJ2-3,-,TRBV18,TGTGCCAGCTCACCAGGCACAGATACGCAGTATTTT,CASSPGTDTQYF
-,15,TRBJ2-7,TRBD1,TRBV5-1,TGCGCCAGCAGCTTGGCCGGGACAGGGCCGGGCGAGCAGTACTTC,CASSLAGTGPGEQYF
few,18,TRBJ1-3,TRBD1,TRBV3-1/TRBV3-2,TGTGCCAGCAGCCACCCACCCTCGACAGGGAGCTCTGGAAACACCATATATTTT,CASSHPPSTGSSGNTIYF
-,14,TRBJ1-2,TRBD1,TRBV27,TGTGCCAGCAGATGGACAGGGACCAACTATGGCTACACCTTC,CASRWTGTNYGYTF
-,15,TRBJ2-7,-,TRBV6-6,TGTGCCAGCTCCCGGGCTGGACTACCACGAGACGAGCAGTACTTC,CASSRAGLPRDEQYF
once,16,TRBJ1-5,TRBD1,TRBV28,TGTGCCAGCAGTACCCCGACAGGGGGGAGCAATCAGCCCCAGCATTTT,CASSTPTGGSNQPQHF
few,13,TRBJ2-5,TRBD1,TRBV18,TGTGCCAGCTCACTAGGGGGCGCAGAGACCCAGTACTTC,CASSLGGAETQYF
-,17,TRBJ1-2,TRBD1,TRBV4-2,TGTGCCAGCAGCCAAGCGCTAGGGACAGGAATTAACTATGGCTACACCTTC,CASSQALGTGINYGYTF
-,13,TRBJ2-3,-,TRBV7-9,TGTGCCAGCAGACATGACCTCACAGATACGCAGTATTTT,CASRHDLTDTQYF
-,16,TRBJ2-3,TRBD2,TRBV18,TGTGCCAGCTCACCCCTCGGGGGGACTAGCACAGATACGCAGTATTTT,CASSPLGGTSTDTQYF
-,16,TRBJ2-5,TRBD2,TRBV6-8,TGTGCCAGCAGTTACCCTCGACTAGCGGGAGGGGAGACCCAGTACTTC,CASSYPRLAGGETQYF
-,16,TRBJ2-3,-,TRBV6-1,TGTGCCAGCAGTGGAGTGGGGGAGAGGCCCGCAGATACGCAGTATTTT,CASSGVGERPADTQYF
-,15,TRBJ2-2,-,TRBV6-4,TGTGCCAGCAGTGACTCGGGCAGATCCACCGGGGAGCTGTTTTTT,CASSDSGRSTGELFF
-,11,TRBJ2-3,-,TRBV3-1/TRBV3-2,TGTGCCAGCAGCCAAGGTGGGGCGCAGTATTTT,CASSQGGAQYF
-,15,TRBJ1-1,-,TRBV6-5,TGTGCCAGCAGTTACAGGGGAGCGTTAGGCACTGAAGCTTTCTTT,CASSYRGALGTEAFF
-,14,TRBJ2-3,TRBD1,TRBV30,TGTGCCTGGATCATAGGACAGGGTCCAGATACGCAGTATTTT,CAWIIGQGPDTQYF
-,17,TRBJ1-1,TRBD1,TRBV18,TGTGCCAGCTCACCACTTTGGACAGGGGGGACGAACACTGAAGCTTTCTTT,CASSPLWTGGTNTEAFF
-,14,TRBJ1-1,TRBD1,TRBV6-5,TGTGCCAGCAGTTACCGGGGACAGACCGGCTTAGCTTTCTTT,CASSYRGQTGLAFF
-,15,TRBJ1-2,TRBD1,TRBV5-6,TGTGCCAGCAGCCCCCCTCACAGGGGCAGTGGCGGCTACACCTTC,CASSPPHRGSGGYTF
few,14,TRBJ1-1,TRBD1,TRBV27,TGTGCCAGCAGTAGGGGGGACAGGAAAACTGAAGCTTTCTTT,CASSRGDRKTEAFF
-,14,TRBJ2-7,TRBD2,TRBV3-1/TRBV3-2,TGTGCCAGCAGCGCTAGCGGGAGCCCCTACGAGCAGTACTTC,CASSASGSPYEQYF
-,14,TRBJ2-5,TRBD2,TRBV19,TGTGCCAGTAGTACTAGCGGGGTTCAAGGGACCCAGTACTTC,CASSTSGVQGTQYF